This TCR beta chain was retrieved from a study of cytomegalovirus exposure and HLA in healthy donors. Study-wide context: In terms of ancestry, the Caucasian-associated cluster contained roughly 81% of the 398 genotyped donors.

This CDR3 is 17 amino acids long. V dropped 0 bases and J dropped 6; count of bases not matched to a gene: 12. CDR1 and CDR2 (germline): SGHRS, YFSETQ. Study results and limitations: The study flagged around 150 TCR beta chains as cytomegalovirus-associated. CMV serostatus stood as the only immune exposure information on hand. Roughly even sequencing depth across donors was the assumption behind the presence/absence analyses.

On this clone: Antigen: not known.

The study ran its PCR with 60 Vbeta and 13 Jbeta primers. Profiled with immunoSEQ multiplex PCR; TCRdb holds only in-frame clones, not every one. This sample carries some 160,000 clones, around four fifths of them seen once, and the ten largest clones take 2% to 2.5%. The sample consisted of PBMCs. V gene TRBV5-1 combines with J gene TRBJ2-1; 7 nucleotides match TRBD2. The clonotype originates from a boy aged 2 to 10 in good health and CMV-seronegative. The CDR3 loop reads CASSLGAGIYMGNEQFF. The DNA of the CDR3 is TGCGCCAGCAGCTTGGGAGCGGGGATCTATATGGGCAATGAGCAGTTCTTC.